These 8 T cell receptor beta chains originate from one sample sequenced in a study of T cells in Graves' hyperthyroidism and ophthalmopathy. It was RNA transcripts that yielded the amplified TCR beta CDR3 regions. The primer set for the first-round RT-PCR of the TCR CDR3 was HTBI. Each CDR3 protein gets one entry after TCRdb re-called the multiplex PCR reads with MiXCR. The sample has 250,000 to 300,000 distinct CDR3 sequences; roughly an eighth are singletons. The sequenced material came from blood. The receptors were sampled from a woman in her forties with Graves' hyperthyroidism.

In this sample, this clonotype turned up many times. This sequence joins TRBV12-3 or TRBV12-4 and TRBJ1-1; D possibly corresponds to TRBD1 (5 bases). The CDR3 covers 13 residues. V shed 2 bases and J shed 10 bases, with 14 bases lying between them. The CDR3 reads CASSLNLPRGAFF. The DNA for the CDR3 is TGTGCCAGCAGTTTAAACCTACCGAGGGGAGCTTTCTTT.

This clonotype was detected many times. This chain joins TRBV11-3 and TRBJ2-1; 11 bases line up with TRBD2. J gave up 2 bases and V 4 bases, and 13 bases lay outside the gene matches. This CDR3 comprises 19 residues. Germline V gene lookup returns CDR1 SGHNT and CDR2 YENEEA. CDR3: CASSSRLAGGNTPYNEQFF. The CDR3 DNA sequence: TGTGCCAGCAGCTCCCGTCTAGCGGGAGGAAACACACCCTACAATGAGCAGTTCTTC.

This chain links TRBV29-1 with TRBJ1-5; TRBD1 is a possible D gene (5 bases). CDR1 and CDR2 (germline): SQVTM, ANQGSEA. This CDR3 has 13 amino acids. V was trimmed by 4 bases and J by 2 bases, leaving 9 bases between them. The CDR3 loop is CSVAGDGNQPQHF. The CDR3 DNA follows: TGCAGCGTTGCCGGGGACGGCAATCAGCCCCAGCATTTT.

This clonotype appeared many times. This chain links TRBV7-2 with TRBJ2-1; TRBD1 is a possible D gene (6 bases). Trimming took 6 bases from V and 0 from J, leaving 12 bases between them. This CDR3 contains 15 residues. Germline CDR1 is SGHTA and CDR2 is FQGNSA. The CDR3 reads CASSRDMSSYNEQFF. In nucleotides, the CDR3 is TGTGCCAGCAGTCGGGACATGAGCTCCTACAATGAGCAGTTCTTC.

There are many counts of this clonotype. V is TRBV6-1 and J is TRBJ2-3; the match to TRBD2 covers 11 bases. CDR1 and CDR2 (germline): MNHNS, SASEGT. Unmatched junction bases numbered 18, after V lost 11 bases and J lost 2 bases. CDR3 length equals 18 residues. The CDR3 region has the DNA TGTGCCCCCAGGGATCTGGGACTAGCGGAGTCATTCACAGATACGCAGTATTTT. Translation: CAPRDLGLAESFTDTQYF.

The chain recombines TRBV7-9 with TRBJ2-1; D not certain. The CDR3 runs 16 residues. The V gene lost 6 bases and the J gene lost 3 bases, with 18 bases spanning the gap. The germline CDR1 and CDR2 sequences are SEHNR and FQNEAQ (reference sequence). CDR3 sequence: CASSSNPGPFYNEQFF. The CDR3 DNA is TGTGCCAGCAGTTCAAATCCGGGTCCTTTCTACAATGAGCAGTTCTTC.

This clonotype was seen at least ten times. The chain employs TRBV20-1 and TRBJ2-3; D not certain. The V end lost 2 bases, the J end lost 6 bases, and 6 bases lay between the germline ends. The CDR3 extends over 11 amino acids. Germline V gene sequence: CDR1 DFQATT, CDR2 SNEGSKA (reference sequence). The CDR3, as DNA: TGCAGTGCTAGACCTAGGGATACGCAGTATTTT. As protein: CSARPRDTQYF.

This clonotype was detected ten times or more. This chain links TRBV19 with TRBJ1-5, with D unclear. V lost 7 bases and J lost 5, with 15 bases in between. The CDR3 length is 14 residues. Germline CDR1 and CDR2: LNHDA and SQIVND (reference sequence). CDR3 sequence (DNA): TGTGCCAGTAAGGGCAGGAAAGGAGATCAGCCCCAGCATTTT. Protein sequence: CASKGRKGDQPQHF.